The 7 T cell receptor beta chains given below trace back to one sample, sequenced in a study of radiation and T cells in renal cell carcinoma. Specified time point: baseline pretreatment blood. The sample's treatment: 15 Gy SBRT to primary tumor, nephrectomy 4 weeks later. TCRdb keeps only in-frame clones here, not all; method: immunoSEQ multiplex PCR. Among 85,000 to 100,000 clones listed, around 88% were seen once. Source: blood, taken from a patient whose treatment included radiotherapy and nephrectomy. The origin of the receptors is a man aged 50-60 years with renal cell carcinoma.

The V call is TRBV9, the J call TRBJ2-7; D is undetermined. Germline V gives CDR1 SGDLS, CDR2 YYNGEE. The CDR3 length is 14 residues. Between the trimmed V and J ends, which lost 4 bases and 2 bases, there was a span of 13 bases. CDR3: CASSPPRLPYEQYF. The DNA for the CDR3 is TGTGCCAGCAGCCCCCCCAGACTCCCCTACGAGCAGTACTTC.

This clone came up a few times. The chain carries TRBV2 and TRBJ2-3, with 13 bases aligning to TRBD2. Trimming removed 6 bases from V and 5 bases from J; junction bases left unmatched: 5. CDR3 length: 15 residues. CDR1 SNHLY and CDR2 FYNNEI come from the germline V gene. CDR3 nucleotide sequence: TGTGCCAGCAGCAGGACTAGCGGGAGTGGAGATACGCAGTATTTT. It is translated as CASSRTSGSGDTQYF. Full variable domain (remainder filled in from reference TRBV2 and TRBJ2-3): EPEVTQTPSHQVTQMGQEVILRCVPISNHLYFYWYRQILGQKVEFLVSFYNNEISEKSEIFDDQFSVERPDGSNFTLKIRSTKLEDSAMYFCASSRTSGSGDTQYFGPGTRLTVL.

In DNA form, the CDR3 reads TGTGCCAGCATCCGGACAAGGGCCCTAAATGAGCAGTTCTTC. Its translation is CASIRTRALNEQFF. The rearrangement joins TRBV5-8 to TRBJ2-1; TRBD1 is a possible D gene (5 bases). The V end was cut by 6 bases, the J end by 7 bases, with 17 bases between. CDR3 size: 14 residues. Germline V gene data show CDR1 as SGHTS and CDR2 as YDEGEE. Supplemented by reference TRBV5-8 and TRBJ2-1, the full variable domain reads EAGVTQSPTHLIKTRGQQATLRCSPISGHTSVYWYQQALGLGLQFLLWYDEGEERNRGNFPPRFSGRQFPNYSSELNVNALELEDSALYLCASIRTRALNEQFFGPGTRLTVL.

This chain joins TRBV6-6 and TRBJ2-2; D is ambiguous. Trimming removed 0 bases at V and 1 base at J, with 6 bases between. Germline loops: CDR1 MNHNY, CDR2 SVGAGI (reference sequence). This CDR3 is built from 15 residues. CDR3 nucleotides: TGTGCCAGCAGTTACTCTGGCGGGAACACCGGGGAGCTGTTTTTT. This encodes CASSYSGGNTGELFF.

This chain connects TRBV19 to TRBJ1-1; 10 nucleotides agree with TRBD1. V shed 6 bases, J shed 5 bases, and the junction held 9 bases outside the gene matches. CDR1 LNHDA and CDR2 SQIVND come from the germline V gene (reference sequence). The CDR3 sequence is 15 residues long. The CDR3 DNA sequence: TGTGCCAGTAGCACAACTGACAGGGGGCAAACTGAAGCTTTCTTT. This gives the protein CASSTTDRGQTEAFF.

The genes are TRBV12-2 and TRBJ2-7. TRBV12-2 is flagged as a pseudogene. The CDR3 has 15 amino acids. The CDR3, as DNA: TGTGCAAGTCGCTTAGGCGCAGCATCCTCCTACGAGCAGTACTTC. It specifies CASRLGAASSYEQYF.

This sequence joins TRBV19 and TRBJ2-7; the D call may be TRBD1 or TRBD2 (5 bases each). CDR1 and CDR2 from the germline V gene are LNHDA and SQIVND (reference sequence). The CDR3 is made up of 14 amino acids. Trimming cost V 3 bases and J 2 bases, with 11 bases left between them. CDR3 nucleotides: TGTGCCAGTAGTATGCTTGGGGGAACCTACGAGCAGTACTTC. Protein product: CASSMLGGTYEQYF.